The present entry profiles one T cell receptor (beta chain) with its context. The antigen remains unidentified. Sequencing used immunoSEQ multiplex PCR; TCRdb keeps in-frame clones, though not all of them. The sample yields about 43,000 clones, roughly 92% seen once. The entry originates in a study of tissue T cells after allogeneic stem cell transplantation. Findings and limits, study-wide: Few T cell clones were shared across patients, but motif clusters showed tissue-specific shared signatures. Which tissue TCRs were alloreactive or antigen-specific was not determined. Some clones might be persisting host cells. This small cohort was clinically heterogeneous, and sampling depth was a limitation. Within patients, tissue anatomy strongly shaped TCR repertoire composition.

The length of the CDR3 is 16 residues. Germline CDR1 and CDR2: MNHEY and SMNVEV (reference sequence). The junction had 11 bases not matched to a gene; V was cut back by 4 bases and J by 6 bases. The source of this sequence is a woman aged 35 to 75 who later had graft-versus-host disease after an allogeneic stem cell transplant. The chain is built from TRBV27 and TRBJ2-5, with 10 bases lining up with TRBD2. The sequenced sample was blood, obtained before transplantation. DNA of the CDR3: TGTGCCAGCAGTTCCACACCTAGCGGGAGTTGGCAGACCCAGTACTTC. This sequence encodes CASSSTPSGSWQTQYF.